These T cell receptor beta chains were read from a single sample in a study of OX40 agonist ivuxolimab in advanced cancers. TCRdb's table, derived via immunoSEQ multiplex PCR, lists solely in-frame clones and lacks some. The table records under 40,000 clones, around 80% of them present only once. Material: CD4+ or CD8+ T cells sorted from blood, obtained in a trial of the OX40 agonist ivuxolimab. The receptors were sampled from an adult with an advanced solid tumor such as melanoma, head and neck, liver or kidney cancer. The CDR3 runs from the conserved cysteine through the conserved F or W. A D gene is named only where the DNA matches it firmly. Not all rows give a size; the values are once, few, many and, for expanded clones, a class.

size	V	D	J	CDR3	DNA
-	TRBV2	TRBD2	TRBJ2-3	CASSGTSGRGDTQYF	TGTGCCAGCAGTGGGACTAGCGGGAGGGGGGATACGCAGTATTTT
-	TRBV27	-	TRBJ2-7	CASRRWRAYEQYF	TGTGCCAGCAGGAGATGGAGGGCCTACGAGCAGTACTTC
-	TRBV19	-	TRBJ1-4	CASSPQVVTNEKLFF	TGTGCCAGTAGTCCCCAGGTTGTGACTAATGAAAAACTGTTTTTT
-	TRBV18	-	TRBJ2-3	CASSPPFEGADTQYF	TGTGCCAGCTCACCTCCATTTGAGGGGGCAGATACGCAGTATTTT
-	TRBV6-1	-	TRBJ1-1	CASSEALLGRGNTEAFF	TGTGCCAGCAGTGAAGCGCTTCTCGGTAGGGGGAACACTGAAGCTTTCTTT
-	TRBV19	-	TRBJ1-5	CASTSRTVDGNQPQHF	TGTGCCAGTACCTCCCGGACTGTAGATGGCAATCAGCCCCAGCATTTT
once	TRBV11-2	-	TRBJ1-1	CASSSTPQGWNTEAFF	TGTGCCAGCAGCTCAACCCCCCAGGGATGGAACACTGAAGCTTTCTTT
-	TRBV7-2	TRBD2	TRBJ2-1	CASSLVPSGRAFGNNEQFF	TGTGCCAGCAGCTTAGTACCTAGCGGGAGGGCCTTCGGGAACAATGAGCAGTTCTTC
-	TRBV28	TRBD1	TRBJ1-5	CASCTGTGGNQPQHF	TGTGCCAGTTGTACCGGGACAGGCGGCAATCAGCCCCAGCATTTT
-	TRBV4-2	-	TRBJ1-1	CASSQGTALNTEAFF	TGTGCCAGCAGCCAAGGGACAGCCCTGAACACTGAAGCTTTCTTT
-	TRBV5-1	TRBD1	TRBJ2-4	CASSPGQGAVGGQTQYF	TGCGCCAGCAGTCCAGGACAGGGGGCGGTGGGAGGTCAAACTCAGTACTTC
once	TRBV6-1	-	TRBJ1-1	CASRSRVLGDTEAFF	TGTGCCAGCAGGAGCCGGGTCCTTGGGGACACTGAAGCTTTCTTT
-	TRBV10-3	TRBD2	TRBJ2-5	CAISSGLAGGREQYF	TGTGCCATCTCATCCGGACTAGCGGGAGGTAGGGAGCAGTACTTC
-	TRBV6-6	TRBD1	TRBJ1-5	CASSRQGTGNQPQHF	TGTGCCAGCAGCCGACAGGGGACGGGCAATCAGCCCCAGCATTTT
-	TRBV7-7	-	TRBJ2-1	CASSLDLLSSYNEQFF	TGTGCCAGCAGCTTAGACCTGCTCAGCTCCTACAATGAGCAGTTCTTC
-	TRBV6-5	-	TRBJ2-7	CASTPGSSYEQYF	TGTGCCAGCACCCCGGGGAGCTCCTACGAGCAGTACTTC
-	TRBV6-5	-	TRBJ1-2	CASSPGVYYGYTF	TGTGCCAGCAGCCCCGGGGTTTACTATGGCTACACCTTC
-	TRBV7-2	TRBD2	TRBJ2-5	CASSLDLAGGRETQYF	TGTGCCAGCAGCTTAGACCTAGCGGGAGGTAGAGAGACCCAGTACTTC
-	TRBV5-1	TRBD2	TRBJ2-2	CASSLPGGVTGELFF	TGCGCCAGCAGCTTGCCGGGAGGGGTCACCGGGGAGCTGTTTTTT
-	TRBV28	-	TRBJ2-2	CASTFWDTGELFF	TGTGCCAGCACTTTTTGGGACACCGGGGAGCTGTTTTTT
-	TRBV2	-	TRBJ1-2	CASSEAGLNYGYTF	TGTGCCAGCAGTGAAGCGGGACTGAACTATGGCTACACCTTC
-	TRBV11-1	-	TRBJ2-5	CASSLDPGPRETQYF	TGTGCCAGCAGCTTAGATCCGGGGCCCCGAGAGACCCAGTACTTC
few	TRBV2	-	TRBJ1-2	CASSPDSNYGYTF	TGTGCCAGCAGCCCGGACAGTAACTATGGCTACACCTTC
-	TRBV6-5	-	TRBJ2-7	CASSYVPGYEQYF	TGTGCCAGCAGTTACGTACCGGGTTACGAGCAGTACTTC
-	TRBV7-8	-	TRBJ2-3	CASSPEREGTQYF	TGTGCCAGCAGCCCTGAGAGGGAAGGTACGCAGTATTTT
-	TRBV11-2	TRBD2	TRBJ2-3	CASSLPLAPRMETQYF	TGTGCCAGCAGCCTTCCACTAGCGCCAAGGATGGAGACGCAGTATTTT
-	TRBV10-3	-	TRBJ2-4	CAISEAERDIQYF	TGTGCCATCAGTGAGGCGGAAAGGGACATTCAGTACTTC
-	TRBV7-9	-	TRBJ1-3	CASSSQGLSSGNTIYF	TGTGCCAGCAGCTCACAAGGACTGAGCTCTGGAAACACCATATATTTT
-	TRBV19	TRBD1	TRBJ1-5	CASRQQGASNQPQHF	TGTGCCAGTAGGCAACAGGGGGCGAGCAATCAGCCCCAGCATTTT
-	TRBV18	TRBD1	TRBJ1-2	CASSPMRRDRGRDYGYTF	TGTGCCAGCTCCCCCATGCGCCGGGACAGGGGGCGCGATTATGGCTACACCTTC
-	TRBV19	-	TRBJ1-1	CASSPMRGGNTEAFF	TGTGCCAGTAGTCCCATGAGGGGAGGGAACACTGAAGCTTTCTTT
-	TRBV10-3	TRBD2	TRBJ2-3	CAINRAGASTDTQYF	TGTGCCATCAATCGAGCGGGAGCTAGCACAGATACGCAGTATTTT
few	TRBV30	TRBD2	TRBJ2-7	CAWRGALAGGLTSPNEQYF	TGTGCCTGGAGGGGGGCCTTAGCGGGAGGGCTTACCTCCCCCAACGAGCAGTACTTC
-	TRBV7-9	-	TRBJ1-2	CASSLTGFGINYGYTF	TGTGCCAGCAGTTTGACAGGATTCGGGATTAACTATGGCTACACCTTC
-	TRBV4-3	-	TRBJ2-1	CASSQDPPGVVNEQFF	TGCGCCAGCAGCCAAGATCCCCCGGGAGTGGTGAATGAGCAGTTCTTC
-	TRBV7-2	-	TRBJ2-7	CASSLDQGVDYEQYF	TGTGCCAGCAGCTTAGACCAGGGAGTTGACTACGAGCAGTACTTC
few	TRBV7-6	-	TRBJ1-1	CASSLEVRGTEAFF	TGTGCCAGCAGCTTAGAGGTCCGCGGTACTGAAGCTTTCTTT
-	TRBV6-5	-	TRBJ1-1	CASSRRDTEAFF	TGTGCCAGCAGTAGAAGGGACACTGAAGCTTTCTTT
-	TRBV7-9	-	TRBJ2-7	CASSLSAGENEQYF	TGTGCCAGCAGCTTATCGGCAGGGGAGAACGAGCAGTACTTC
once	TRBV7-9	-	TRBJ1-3	CASSLWGDGNTIYF	TGTGCCAGCAGCTTGTGGGGGGACGGAAACACCATATATTTT
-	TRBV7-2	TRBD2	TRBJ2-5	CASSLPSGSQETQYF	TGTGCCAGCAGCCTCCCTAGCGGGAGCCAAGAGACCCAGTACTTC
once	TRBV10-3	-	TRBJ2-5	CAISESQSAWETQYF	TGTGCCATCAGTGAGTCGCAGTCTGCCTGGGAGACCCAGTACTTC
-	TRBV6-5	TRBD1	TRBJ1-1	CASSHRGGSNTEAFF	TGTGCCAGCTCTCACAGGGGAGGGTCGAACACTGAAGCTTTCTTT
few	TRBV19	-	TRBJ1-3	CASSPDSSGNTIYF	TGTGCCAGTAGTCCCGACAGCTCTGGAAACACCATATATTTT
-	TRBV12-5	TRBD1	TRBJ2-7	CASGLTGDKQYF	TGTGCTAGTGGATTGACAGGGGACAAGCAGTACTTC
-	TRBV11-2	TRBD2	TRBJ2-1	CASRPTSGRAGEQFF	TGTGCCAGCAGACCAACTAGCGGGAGGGCAGGTGAGCAGTTCTTC
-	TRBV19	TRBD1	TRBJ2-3	CASRDRGKADTQYF	TGTGCCAGTAGGGACAGGGGGAAAGCAGATACGCAGTATTTT
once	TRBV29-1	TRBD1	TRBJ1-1	CSVASPDRGWTEAFF	TGCAGCGTTGCGTCCCCGGACAGGGGCTGGACTGAAGCTTTCTTT
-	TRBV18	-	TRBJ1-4	CASSPGATNEKLFF	TGTGCCAGCTCACCGGGCGCAACTAATGAAAAACTGTTTTTT
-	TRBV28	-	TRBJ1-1	CASSFRENTYARGAFF	TGTGCCAGCAGTTTCAGGGAAAACACTTACGCCCGAGGAGCTTTCTTT
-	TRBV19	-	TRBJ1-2	CASSIGGQANYGYTF	TGTGCCAGTAGTATCGGCGGCCAGGCTAACTATGGCTACACCTTC
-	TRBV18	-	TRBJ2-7	CASSPSSGPTYEQYF	TGTGCCAGCTCACCATCGAGCGGGCCGACTTACGAGCAGTACTTC
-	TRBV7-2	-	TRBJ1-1	CASSSGWGLGTEAFF	TGTGCCAGCAGCTCCGGCTGGGGGCTCGGCACTGAAGCTTTCTTT